This T cell receptor (beta chain) was recovered during a study of human T cells and chemical hapten exposure. Germline CDR1 and CDR2: SQVTM and ANQGSEA. Between the trimmed V and J ends, which lost 7 bases and 0 bases, there was a span of 28 bases. CDR3 length equals 18 residues. This clonotype was seen at least ten times. The sample's time point: patch test 2, 6 weeks after DPC sensitization. Treatment: therapeutic diphenylcyclopropenone sensitization with weekly scalp DPC. TCRdb processed the RACE reads anew with MiXCR; each CDR3 protein has one entry. The table lists about 41,000 distinct CDR3 sequences, 3% to 4% of them singletons.

The V call is TRBV29-1, the J call TRBJ2-7; either TRBD1 or TRBD2 may supply D (10 bases each). Sequences were derived from whole blood, sampled in connection with sensitization to the hapten diphenylcyclopropenone (DPC). The TCR sequence derives from a man between 35 and 55 years old with alopecia areata. Some clones in this sample may be carry-over from other donors' samples. The CDR3 spells CSGAGGQGTSVSSYEQYF. The DNA of the CDR3 is TGCAGCGGTGCCGGGGGACAGGGGACTAGCGTGAGCTCCTACGAGCAGTACTTC.